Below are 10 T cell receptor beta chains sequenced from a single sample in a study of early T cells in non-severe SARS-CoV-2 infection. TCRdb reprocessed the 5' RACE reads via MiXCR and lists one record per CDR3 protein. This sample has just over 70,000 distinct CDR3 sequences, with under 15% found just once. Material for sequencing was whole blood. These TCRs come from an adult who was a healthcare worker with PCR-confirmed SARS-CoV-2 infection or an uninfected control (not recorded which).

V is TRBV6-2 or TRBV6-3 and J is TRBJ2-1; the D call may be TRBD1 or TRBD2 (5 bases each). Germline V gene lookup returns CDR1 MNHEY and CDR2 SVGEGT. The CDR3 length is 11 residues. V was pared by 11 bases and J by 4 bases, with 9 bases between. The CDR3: CALGDYNEQFF. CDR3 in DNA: TGTGCCCTGGGGGATTACAATGAGCAGTTCTTC.

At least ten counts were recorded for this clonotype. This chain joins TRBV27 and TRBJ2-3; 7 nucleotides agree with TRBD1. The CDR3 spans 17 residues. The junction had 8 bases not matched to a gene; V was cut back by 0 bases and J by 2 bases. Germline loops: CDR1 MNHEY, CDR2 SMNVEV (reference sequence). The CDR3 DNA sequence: TGTGCCAGCAGTTTATCCCGGGCCAGGGGGAACACAGATACGCAGTATTTT. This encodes CASSLSRARGNTDTQYF.

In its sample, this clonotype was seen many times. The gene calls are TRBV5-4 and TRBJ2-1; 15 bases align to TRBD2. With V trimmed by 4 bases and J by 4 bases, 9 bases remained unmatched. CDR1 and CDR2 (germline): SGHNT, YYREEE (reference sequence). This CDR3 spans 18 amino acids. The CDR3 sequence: CASSPGTSGGLLYNEQFF. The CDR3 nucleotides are TGTGCCAGCAGCCCGGGGACTAGCGGGGGGCTCTTATACAATGAGCAGTTCTTC.

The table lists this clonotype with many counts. The CDR3 protein is CASSLRSGREETQYF. In DNA, the CDR3 is TGTGCCAGCAGCCTCCGTAGCGGGAGGGAAGAGACCCAGTACTTC. The rearrangement uses TRBV7-9 and TRBJ2-5; 11 positions match TRBD2. The CDR3 has 15 amino acids. J lost 3 bases, V lost 5 bases, and 5 bases had no gene match. In germline, CDR1 is SEHNR, CDR2 FQNEAQ (reference sequence).

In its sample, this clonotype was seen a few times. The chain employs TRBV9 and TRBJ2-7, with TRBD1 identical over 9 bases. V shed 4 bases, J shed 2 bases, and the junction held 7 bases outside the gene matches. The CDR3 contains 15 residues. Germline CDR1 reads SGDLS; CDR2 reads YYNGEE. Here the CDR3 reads CASSSRDRDTYEQYF. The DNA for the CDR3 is TGTGCCAGCAGCTCCCGGGACAGGGACACCTACGAGCAGTACTTC.

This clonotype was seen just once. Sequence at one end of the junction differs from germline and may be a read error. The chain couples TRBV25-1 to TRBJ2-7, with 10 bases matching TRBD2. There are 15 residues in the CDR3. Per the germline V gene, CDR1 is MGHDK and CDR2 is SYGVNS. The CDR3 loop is CVSSAYIAGGFEQYF. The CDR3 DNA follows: TGTGTCAGCAGTGCTTACATAGCGGGAGGATTCGAGCAGTACTTC.

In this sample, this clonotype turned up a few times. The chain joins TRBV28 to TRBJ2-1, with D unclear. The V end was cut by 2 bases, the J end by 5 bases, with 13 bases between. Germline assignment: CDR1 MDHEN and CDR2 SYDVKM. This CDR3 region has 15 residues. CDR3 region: CASSLIMFSNNEQFF. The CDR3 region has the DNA TGTGCCAGCAGTTTAATCATGTTTTCCAACAATGAGCAGTTCTTC. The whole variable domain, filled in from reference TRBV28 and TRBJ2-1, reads DVKVTQSSRYLVKRTGEKVFLECVQDMDHENMFWYRQDPGLGLRLIYFSYDVKMKEKGDIPEGYSVSREKKERFSLILESASTNQTSMYLCASSLIMFSNNEQFFGPGTRLTVL.

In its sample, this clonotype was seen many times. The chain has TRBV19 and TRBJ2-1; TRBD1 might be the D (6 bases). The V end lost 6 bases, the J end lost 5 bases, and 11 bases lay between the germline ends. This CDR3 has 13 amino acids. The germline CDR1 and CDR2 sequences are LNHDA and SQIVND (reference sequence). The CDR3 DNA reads TGTGCCAGTAGGGTTGGACAGCACAATGAGCAGTTCTTC. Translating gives CASRVGQHNEQFF.

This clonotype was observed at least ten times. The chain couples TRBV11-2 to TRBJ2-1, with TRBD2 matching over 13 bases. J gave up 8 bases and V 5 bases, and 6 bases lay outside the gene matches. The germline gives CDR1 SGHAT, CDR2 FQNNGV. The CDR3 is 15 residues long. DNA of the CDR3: TGTGCCAGCAGCCTAGGACTAGCGGGAGCAGATGAGCAGTTCTTC. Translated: CASSLGLAGADEQFF.

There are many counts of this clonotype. The CDR3 sequence: CSAWRAGNTIYF. In nucleotides, the CDR3 is TGCAGTGCCTGGAGAGCTGGAAACACCATATATTTT. V is TRBV20-1 and J is TRBJ1-3; D ambiguous. The ends were cut back, 6 bases at V and 2 bases at J, with 8 bases in the middle. Germline CDR1 and CDR2: DFQATT and SNEGSKA (reference sequence). The CDR3 contains 12 residues.